This T cell receptor (beta chain) comes out of a study of T cells in Graves' hyperthyroidism and ophthalmopathy. RNA transcripts served as the template for amplifying TCR beta CDR3 regions. RT-PCR in the first round (using the HTBI primer set) targeted the TCR CDR3. TCRdb reprocessed the multiplex PCR reads with MiXCR, giving one entry per CDR3 protein. The sample lists fewer than 900,000 distinct CDR3 sequences, 16% occurring once. Germline lookup yields CDR1 SEHNR and CDR2 FQNEAQ (reference sequence). V shed 6 bases, J shed 1 base, and the junction held 14 bases outside the gene matches. The CDR3 is made up of 17 amino acids. This clonotype appeared a single time. Stable Graves' hyperthyroidism meant no ophthalmopathy progression within 18 months. PBMCs were derived from 10 ml fresh peripheral blood.

The sample comprised blood. The chain couples TRBV7-9 to TRBJ2-7; 8 bases fit TRBD1. The sequence derives from a man aged 18 to 29 with Graves' hyperthyroidism. The CDR3 DNA reads TGTGCCAGCAGTTTTAGGGATGGGACAGGTCTATCCTACGAGCAGTACTTC. Amino acids: CASSFRDGTGLSYEQYF. Variable domain in full (rest from reference TRBV7-9 and TRBJ2-7): DTGVSQNPRHKITKRGQNVTFRCDPISEHNRLYWYRQTLGQGPEFLTYFQNEAQLEKSRLLSDRFSAERPKGSFSTLEIQRTEQGDSAMYLCASSFRDGTGLSYEQYFGPGTRLTVT.